Each of the 25 T cell receptor beta chains below was sequenced from the same sample in a study of T and B cells in COVID-19 patients. BIOMED2 TRB-A/B primer pools were used in multiplex TRB PCR. Each CDR3 protein gets one entry after TCRdb re-called the multiplex PCR reads with MiXCR. The data show some 8,000 distinct CDR3 sequences, around 25% seen once. Blood genomic DNA input for TRB amplification was roughly 250-500 ng. Input material: blood. These receptors came from a human donor who had recovered from COVID-19.

The chain carries TRBV5-1 and TRBJ1-5; TRBD1 might be the D (5 bases). Deletions cut 1 base from V and 5 bases from J, with 10 bases between. CDR3 length: 14 amino acids. Per germline, CDR1 SGHRS and CDR2 YFSETQ. CDR3 sequence reads: CASSLLGGDQPQHF. CDR3 DNA sequence: TGCGCCAGCAGCTTGCTGGGGGGGGATCAGCCCCAGCATTTT.

This clonotype was seen only a few times. The chain has TRBV7-2 and TRBJ2-1; 8 bases agree with TRBD1. CDR1 and CDR2 (germline): SGHTA, FQGNSA. This CDR3 spans 14 amino acids. After removal of 3 bases from V and 7 bases from J, the junction contained 5 bases not matched to a gene. The CDR3 DNA reads TGTGCCAGCAGCTTGGACAGGGTAAAGAATGAGCAGTTCTTC. Translated: CASSLDRVKNEQFF.

The J gene is TRBJ1-2, the V gene TRBV7-9; D ambiguous. From germline, CDR1 is SEHNR and CDR2 FQNEAQ (reference sequence). Trimming pared 4 bases from V and 5 bases from J, leaving 11 bases between. The CDR3 consists of 13 residues. CDR3 sequence (DNA): TGTGCCAGCAGCTCCCCATTGGGTTATGGCTACACCTTC. This translates into CASSSPLGYGYTF.

This clonotype is labeled medium-sized. The CDR3 DNA reads as TGTGCCAGTAGTATCAGGGAGGAGCAGTACTTC. Its translation is CASSIREEQYF. The rearrangement joins TRBV19 to TRBJ2-7; the D gene could be TRBD1 or TRBD2 (5 bases each). Trimming removed 3 bases at V and 7 bases at J, with 7 bases between. This CDR3 has 11 residues. Germline V gene sequence: CDR1 LNHDA, CDR2 SQIVND (reference sequence).

As regards this clonotype: A much more abundant neighbour one base away suggests this may be a read error. The chain carries TRBV6-5 and TRBJ1-3; TRBD1 is a possible D gene (6 bases). Germline V gives CDR1 MNHEY, CDR2 SVGAGI. The CDR3 is 14 amino acids. This CDR3 is CTSSNNRAGNTIYF. The CDR3 DNA reads TGTACCAGCAGTAACAACAGGGCCGGAAACACCATATATTTT.

By share, this clonotype ranks as medium-sized. The gene calls are TRBV6-6 and TRBJ1-3; D is uncertain. The length of the CDR3 is 18 residues. Germline V gene data show CDR1 as MNHNY and CDR2 as SVGAGI (reference sequence). V lost 2 bases, J lost 0 bases, and 17 bases lay in between. CDR3 in DNA: TGTGCCAGCAGTTACACCGTTGACGGACCGGCCTCTGGAAACACCATATATTTT. Its protein is CASSYTVDGPASGNTIYF.

By sample fraction, this clonotype is medium-sized. This chain uses TRBV15 with TRBJ2-1; 9 bases are a match to TRBD2. The CDR3 is 16 residues long. Germline V gene sequence: CDR1 LNHNV, CDR2 YYDKDF (reference sequence). J gave up 3 bases and V 0 bases, and 3 bases lay outside the gene matches. The CDR3 reads CATSRDLTSGYNEQFF. The CDR3 region has the DNA TGTGCCACCAGCAGAGATTTGACTAGCGGCTACAATGAGCAGTTCTTC.

This clonotype was seen a few times. The chain recombines TRBV6-4 with TRBJ1-2; a possible D gene is TRBD1 (6 bases). The CDR3 covers 14 residues. The V and J ends lost 8 bases and 0 bases respectively, with 13 bases between them. The V gene's germline CDR1 is MRHNA and CDR2 SNTAGT. CDR3 amino acids: CASLRGPANYGYTF. The CDR3 region has the DNA TGTGCCAGCCTCAGGGGCCCGGCTAACTATGGCTACACCTTC.

This clonotype was seen repeatedly, ten times or more. The J gene is TRBJ1-1, the V gene TRBV27; 9 bases align to TRBD1. The junction had 14 bases not matched to a gene; V was cut back by 7 bases and J by 8 bases. This CDR3 contains 15 residues. Germline CDR1 reads MNHEY; CDR2 reads SMNVEV (reference sequence). Written as DNA, the CDR3 is TGTGCCAGCACCAATCCGGGACAGGGAGGTCGCGAAGCTTTCTTT. As protein: CASTNPGQGGREAFF.

By share of the sample, this clonotype is medium-sized. The gene calls are TRBV19 and TRBJ1-5; D gene uncertain. Trimming removed 3 bases from V and 11 bases from J, with 14 bases in between. Germline CDR1 is LNHDA and CDR2 is SQIVND (reference sequence). The CDR3 is made up of 13 amino acids. CDR3 in DNA: TGTGCCAGTAGTATCCTGGGGTTACAAGCCCAGCATTTT. Protein product: CASSILGLQAQHF.

The chain recombines TRBV19 with TRBJ2-2; D is perhaps TRBD1 (6 bases). The CDR3 contains 15 residues. Trimming shortened V by 9 bases and J by 1 base, and 15 bases separated the two germline ends. The germline V gene has CDR1 LNHDA and CDR2 SQIVND (reference sequence). The CDR3 DNA is TGTGCCAGGGGGGCGTCGGGACAGAACACCGGGGAGCTGTTTTTT. Amino acids: CARGASGQNTGELFF.

The chain couples TRBV28 to TRBJ1-6, with 8 nucleotides matching TRBD1. Germline V gene lookup returns CDR1 MDHEN and CDR2 SYDVKM. With 7 bases clipped from V and 4 bases from J, the junction kept 3 bases outside the gene matches. The CDR3 is 14 residues long. The CDR3: CASNRQGYNSPLHF. The CDR3 DNA follows: TGTGCCAGCAATCGACAGGGGTATAATTCACCCCTCCACTTT. Based on the CDR3 plus reference TRBV28 and TRBJ1-6, the full variable domain is DVKVTQSSRYLVKRTGEKVFLECVQDMDHENMFWYRQDPGLGLRLIYFSYDVKMKEKGDIPEGYSVSREKKERFSLILESASTNQTSMYLCASNRQGYNSPLHFGNGTRLTVT.

This clonotype ranks as medium-sized. The junction differs from germline at one of its ends, possibly a read error. The V gene is TRBV29-1, the J gene TRBJ1-1; D gene unclear. Looked up from germline, CDR1 is SQVTM and CDR2 is ANQGSEA. CDR3 length equals 12 residues. The CDR3, as DNA: TGCAGCGTAGAAGAGGAGAACACTGAAGCTTTCTTT. Translating it yields CSVEEENTEAFF.

The sample holds many counts of this clonotype. The CDR3 coding sequence is TGTGCCAGCTCACATGGCTCCACAGATACGCAGTATTTT. This sequence encodes CASSHGSTDTQYF. The rearrangement uses TRBV18 and TRBJ2-3; D not resolved. Germline V gives CDR1 KGHSH, CDR2 LQKENI. The V end was cut by 4 bases, the J end by 2 bases, with 7 bases between. CDR3 length: 13 amino acids.

This clonotype is medium-sized within its sample. This chain uses TRBV29-1 with TRBJ2-2; D possibly matches TRBD1 or TRBD2 (5 bases each). CDR3 length: 11 residues. Germline CDR1 is SQVTM and CDR2 is ANQGSEA. The V and J ends lost 5 bases and 6 bases respectively, with 7 bases between them. CDR3 nucleotide sequence: TGCAGCGTTCGGGACCCCGGGGAGCTGTTTTTT. Translated: CSVRDPGELFF.

This clonotype was detected ten times or more. The chain couples TRBV7-2 to TRBJ2-7, with 15 bases matching TRBD2. The CDR3 is made up of 16 amino acids. Losses at the gene ends were 4 bases for V and 2 bases for J; bases not matched to a gene: 3. CDR1 is SGHTA and CDR2 is FQGNSA in the germline V gene. The CDR3 here is CASSWGLAGGAYEQYF. The CDR3 DNA follows: TGTGCCAGCAGCTGGGGACTAGCGGGGGGTGCCTACGAGCAGTACTTC.

The sample holds one count of this clonotype. The gene calls are TRBV5-5 and TRBJ2-2; D call uncertain. The germline V and J ends were trimmed by 1 base and 7 bases, with 5 bases remaining between them. Germline assignment: CDR1 SGHKS and CDR2 YYEKEE (reference sequence). CDR3 length: 12 residues. The CDR3: CASSLYHGELFF. The CDR3 DNA reads as TGTGCCAGCAGCTTGTACCACGGGGAGCTGTTTTTT.

The gene calls are TRBV4-3 and TRBJ2-1, with D maybe TRBD1 (6 bases). Germline V gene data show CDR1 as LGHNA and CDR2 as YSLEER. The CDR3 runs 15 residues. V was trimmed by 3 bases and J by 9 bases, leaving 18 bases between them. The CDR3 DNA is TGCGCCAGCAGCCAGGGACACAACCAGGGGAGTGAGCAGTTCTTC. Protein: CASSQGHNQGSEQFF.

This clonotype ranks as medium-sized (0.01 to 0.1%). The chain uses TRBV5-4 and TRBJ2-2; D assignment may be TRBD1 or TRBD2 (5 bases each). Trimming took off 4 bases at V and 1 base at J, with 11 bases between the two ends. Germline lookup yields CDR1 SGHNT and CDR2 YYREEE (reference sequence). The CDR3 is 15 residues long. The CDR3 sequence: CASSPGPLNTGELFF. DNA for the CDR3: TGTGCCAGCAGCCCGGGACCCTTGAACACCGGGGAGCTGTTTTTT.

This clonotype occurred many times. The chain combines TRBV6-2 or TRBV6-3 with TRBJ1-5; TRBD1 matches 7 bases. Trimming cost V 7 bases and J 3 bases; bases outside gene matches: 9. CDR1 is MNHEY, CDR2 SVGEGT, per germline. This CDR3 is 15 amino acids long. The CDR3 region is CASTGYDRDNQPQHF. CDR3 bases: TGTGCCAGCACCGGATACGACAGGGACAATCAGCCCCAGCATTTT.

The rearrangement links TRBV5-1 to TRBJ2-3, with D perhaps assigned TRBD1 or TRBD2 (6 bases each). Germline V lookup: CDR1 SGHRS, CDR2 YFSETQ. The CDR3 runs to 16 residues. V shed 4 bases and J shed 2 bases, with 17 bases lying between them. CDR3 in DNA: TGCGCCAGCAGCCTTCTTCAACGGGGGCCCACAGATACGCAGTATTTT. Its translation: CASSLLQRGPTDTQYF.

A single count supports this clonotype. This may be a read error: a much more frequent sequence differs by one nucleotide. The chain has TRBV7-2 and TRBJ2-5; perhaps D is TRBD1 or TRBD2 (6 bases each). This CDR3 has 17 residues. Germline CDR1 SGHTA, CDR2 FQGNSA. The V end lost 10 bases, the J end lost 5 bases, and 29 bases lay between the germline ends. CDR3 DNA: TGTGCCAACAGTCCACTAGCTTCCCCGAATACAGGGGAGACCCAGTACTTC. Translating it yields CANSPLASPNTGETQYF.

Worth noting for this clonotype: One end of the junction varies from germline; a read error may be responsible. The chain combines TRBV4-3 with TRBJ2-2; 11 positions agree with TRBD1. The CDR3 spans 20 residues. The V gene's germline CDR1 is LGHNA and CDR2 YSLEER. DNA of the CDR3: TGTGCCAGCAGCCAACCAGCTTGGGACAGGGGGTCTCCCGGTACCGGGGAGCTGTTTTTT. Its protein is CASSQPAWDRGSPGTGELFF.

This clonotype turned up a few times. The V gene is TRBV4-3, the J gene TRBJ1-2; possibly TRBD1 for D (6 bases). V lost 0 bases to trimming and J lost 4 bases, with 15 bases between them. The CDR3 contains 16 residues. The V gene's germline CDR1 is LGHNA and CDR2 YSLEER. The chain's CDR3 is CASSQDIPGAGYGYTF. As DNA, the CDR3 is TGCGCCAGCAGCCAAGATATACCGGGGGCTGGCTATGGCTACACCTTC.

By sample share, this clonotype is medium-sized. This sequence joins TRBV27 and TRBJ2-3; 10 bases are shared with TRBD2. Germline CDR1 reads MNHEY; CDR2 reads SMNVEV (reference sequence). The CDR3 runs to 15 residues. Trimming at V came to 6 bases and at J to 3 bases, leaving 6 bases not matched to a gene. The CDR3 protein is CASRTSGTWTDTQYF. As DNA, the CDR3 is TGTGCCAGCAGAACTAGCGGGACGTGGACAGATACGCAGTATTTT.